One and the same sample provided the 8 T cell receptor beta chains below, sequenced in a study of Tregs in tolerant kidney transplant recipients. Some clones are missing from TCRdb's copy, which holds only in-frame ones; the method was immunoSEQ multiplex PCR. The table lists approximately 75,000 clones, about 91% of them singletons. Sample: Tregs from blood, taken before the transplant. The receptors stem from a human donor who received a combined kidney and bone marrow transplant.

This chain uses TRBV27 with TRBJ2-1; the match to TRBD2 covers 10 bases. The CDR3 has 15 residues. Germline CDR1 is MNHEY and CDR2 is SMNVEV (reference sequence). V dropped 5 bases and J dropped 5; count of bases not matched to a gene: 6. CDR3 residues: CASSPSGRANNEQFF. The CDR3 DNA reads TGTGCCAGCAGTCCGAGCGGGAGGGCCAACAATGAGCAGTTCTTC.

CDR3 region: CASRKDRGSYNEQFF. CDR3 DNA sequence: TGTGCCAGCAGGAAAGACAGGGGCTCCTACAATGAGCAGTTCTTC. This rearrangement joins TRBV7-3 to TRBJ2-1, with TRBD1 matching 8 bases. Trimming removed 6 bases from V and 0 bases from J; junction bases left unmatched: 4. Germline assignment: CDR1 SGHTA and CDR2 FQGTGA. This CDR3 contains 15 residues.

The chain carries TRBV6-1 and TRBJ2-2, with D perhaps TRBD2 (6 bases). This CDR3 has 14 residues. The germline V gene has CDR1 MNHNS and CDR2 SASEGT. V was clipped by 8 bases and J by 1 base, with 11 bases between them. DNA of the CDR3: TGTGCCAGCGGCCCGGGAGTGAACACCGGGGAGCTGTTTTTT. It yields the protein CASGPGVNTGELFF.

The chain carries TRBV10-3 and TRBJ1-1; 8 bases agree with TRBD1. Germline assignment: CDR1 ENHRY and CDR2 SYGVKD. The CDR3 runs 13 residues. V was clipped by 0 bases and J by 10 bases; unmatched bases: 4. The CDR3 region is CAISESGQGRAFF. The DNA of the CDR3 is TGTGCCATCAGTGAGTCAGGACAGGGAAGAGCTTTCTTT.

V usage is TRBV7-3 and J usage is TRBJ1-5; D is possibly TRBD1 (6 bases). Germline CDR1 and CDR2: SGHTA and FQGTGA. V was cut by 5 bases and J by 2 bases, with 10 bases left in between. The CDR3 spans 14 residues. The CDR3 reads CASSRGVRNQPQHF. DNA of the CDR3: TGTGCCAGCAGCAGGGGGGTTCGCAATCAGCCCCAGCATTTT. The full variable domain, completed using reference TRBV7-3 and TRBJ1-5, is GAGVSQTPSNKVTEKGKYVELRCDPISGHTALYWYRQSLGQGPEFLIYFQGTGAADDSGLPNDRFFAVRPEGSVSTLKIQRTERGDSAVYLCASSRGVRNQPQHFGDGTRLSIL.

This clone was seen a single time. The chain combines TRBV7-6 with TRBJ2-1, with D tentatively TRBD2 (5 bases). The V gene's germline CDR1 is SGHVS and CDR2 FNYEAQ. The ends were cut back, 2 bases at V and 5 bases at J, with 10 bases in the middle. The CDR3 is 14 amino acids. The CDR3 DNA follows: TGTGCCAGCAGCTTATGGGAGACAAACAATGAGCAGTTCTTC. Amino acid sequence: CASSLWETNNEQFF. The full variable domain, completed using reference TRBV7-6 and TRBJ2-1, is GAGVSQSPRYKVTKRGQDVALRCDPISGHVSLYWYRQALGQGPEFLTYFNYEAQQDKSGLPNDRFSAERPEGSISTLTIQRTEQRDSAMYRCASSLWETNNEQFFGPGTRLTVL.

The chain couples TRBV6-6 to TRBJ2-5; D might be TRBD2 (6 bases). Per germline, CDR1 MNHNY and CDR2 SVGAGI (reference sequence). The length of the CDR3 is 13 residues. V lost 5 bases, J lost 4 bases, and 11 bases lay in between. CDR3 DNA sequence: TGTGCCAGCAGTCCCGGAGGGGCAGAGACCCAGTACTTC. It specifies CASSPGGAETQYF.

The chain is built from TRBV5-5 and TRBJ1-2; tentatively, D is TRBD1 (5 bases). The CDR3 contains 16 residues. V was shortened by 2 bases and J by 2 bases, with 16 bases between the two germline ends. Germline V gene sequence: CDR1 SGHKS, CDR2 YYEKEE (reference sequence). In DNA, the CDR3 is TGTGCCAGCAGCTTCAGTGCAGGGTTAATGAACTATGGCTACACCTTC. It yields the protein CASSFSAGLMNYGYTF.